This TCR beta chain appears in the sequencing data of a study of OX40 agonist ivuxolimab in advanced cancers. In the study overall: At 0.01 to 10 mg/kg, ivuxolimab was administered intravenously to patients every 2 weeks. Three patients got partial responses; one had hepatocellular carcinoma and two had cutaneous melanoma.

With V trimmed by 6 bases and J by 7 bases, 22 bases remained unmatched. The CDR3 sequence is 18 residues long. CDR1 LNHDA and CDR2 SQIVND come from the germline V gene (reference sequence). Generated by immunoSEQ multiplex PCR, the TCRdb table keeps only in-frame clones and is missing some. The table shows 57,000 or so clones, with roughly 84% occurring only once. Autoimmune disease history or systemic immunosuppression led to patients being barred. The specimen comprised CD4+ or CD8+ T cells sorted from blood, sampled in a trial of the OX40 agonist ivuxolimab. The TCR was taken from an adult with an advanced solid tumor such as melanoma, head and neck, liver or kidney cancer. The J gene is TRBJ1-2, the V gene TRBV19, with 8 bases aligning to TRBD1. The DNA of the CDR3 is TGTGCCAGTAGCCCCCAAGGACAGGGCAGAAATCGAGGGGCTGGCTACACCTTC. The encoded protein is CASSPQGQGRNRGAGYTF.